This entry lists 14 T cell receptor beta chains sequenced from one sample in a study of Ad26.COV2.S vaccination and SARS-CoV-2 variants (dated by TCRdb to the early 2020s). The treatment or condition label here, explained by the study, means: around 19 received Ad26.COV2.S at low or high dose, single or two shots; 5 received placebo; per-sample allocation not given. Repertoires of vaccine and placebo recipients were sequenced from samples collected on day 63 after the first injection. Library preparation was by the immunoSEQ multiplex PCR assay. Entries here come from immuneACCESS through TCRdb and include only in-frame sequences with V and J called. Some clones fail to appear in such tables; in the studies checked, an unresolved V gene covers under half of the shortfall, and the cause of the remainder is unknown. Present in this sample are 400,000 to 500,000 clones, roughly 89% of which were seen just once. The ten biggest clones cover over 2.5% of the sample.

Sample: peripheral blood, taken in a trial of Ad26.COV2.S vaccine versus placebo. The receptors shown here come from a person aged 18-60 years who received the Ad26.COV2.S COVID-19 vaccine or a placebo.

The chain has TRBV19 and TRBJ2-5, with a tentative D call TRBD2 (6 bases). The CDR3 sequence is 14 residues long. The germline V and J ends were trimmed by 2 bases and 3 bases, with 10 bases remaining between them. Germline loops: CDR1 LNHDA, CDR2 SQIVND (reference sequence). CDR3 DNA: TGTGCCAGTAGTATAAGTCCGGGGGAAGAGACCCAGTACTTC. It translates to CASSISPGEETQYF.

This chain joins TRBV9 and TRBJ2-5, with D possibly matching TRBD1 (5 bases). Germline loops: CDR1 SGDLS, CDR2 YYNGEE. The germline V and J ends were trimmed by 4 bases and 4 bases, with 17 bases remaining between them. This CDR3 spans 15 amino acids. The CDR3 loop reads CASSTRQGLRETQYF. The DNA of the CDR3 is TGTGCCAGCAGCACCCGTCAGGGTCTGAGAGAGACCCAGTACTTC.

The chain has TRBV18 and TRBJ1-1; 9 positions agree with TRBD1. Germline values: CDR1 KGHSH, CDR2 LQKENI. V gave up 2 bases and J gave up 4 bases; unmatched junction bases: 5. The CDR3 is made up of 15 amino acids. The CDR3 is CASSPTGDRATEAFF. CDR3 coding DNA: TGTGCCAGCTCACCAACAGGGGACAGGGCCACTGAAGCTTTCTTT.

The V and J genes are TRBV11-2 and TRBJ1-3; D not certain. Per the germline V gene, CDR1 is SGHAT and CDR2 is FQNNGV. The CDR3 runs 13 residues. The ends were cut back, 6 bases at V and 7 bases at J, with 13 bases in the middle. Written as DNA, the CDR3 is TGTGCCAGCAGGAGGGCCGGAAGCAACACCATATATTTT. Translation: CASRRAGSNTIYF.

J is TRBJ1-2 and V is TRBV6-2 or TRBV6-3, with no clear D. CDR1 and CDR2 from the germline V gene are MNHEY and SVGEGT. This CDR3 comprises 16 residues. V lost 5 bases to trimming and J lost 4 bases, with 20 bases between them. The CDR3 DNA reads as TGTGCCAGCAGTCTCGGTTTCTCGGACGCCACCTATGGCTACACCTTC. Its translation is CASSLGFSDATYGYTF.

This clone appeared once. The chain recombines TRBV3-1 (or the pseudogene TRBV3-2) with TRBJ1-2, with a tentative D call TRBD1 (6 bases). CDR1 is LGHDT and CDR2 is YNNKEL in the germline V gene (reference sequence). This CDR3 is built from 13 residues. V was trimmed by 6 bases and J by 7 bases, leaving 15 bases between them. CDR3 sequence (DNA): TGTGCCAGCAGTCCATCAGGGGCCGCTGGCTACACCTTC. Its protein product is CASSPSGAAGYTF.

The chain couples TRBV9 to TRBJ2-2, with 8 positions matching TRBD1. Trimming took 0 bases from V and 4 from J; bases not matched to a gene: 23. The CDR3 loop spans 22 amino acids. Germline V gives CDR1 SGDLS, CDR2 YYNGEE. CDR3 in amino acids: CASSVGPSGPGGWGQATGELFF. The DNA of the CDR3 is TGTGCCAGCAGCGTAGGACCTTCGGGCCCAGGGGGGTGGGGACAGGCCACCGGGGAGCTGTTTTTT.

This clone has only a few counts. This rearrangement joins TRBV9 to TRBJ2-7; TRBD2 matches at 7 bases. Germline-derived CDR1 and CDR2 are SGDLS and YYNGEE. V lost 3 bases and J lost 6; bases outside the gene matches: 9. The CDR3 runs 14 residues. The CDR3 DNA sequence: TGTGCCAGCAGCGAGCCTAGGACTAGTTGCGAGCAGTACGTC. It codes for CASSEPRTSCEQYV.

With regard to this clone: Other DNA sequences from this sample encode an identical CDR3 as well. J is TRBJ2-5 and V is TRBV4-3, with D unresolved. The CDR3 extends over 13 amino acids. The V and J ends lost 0 bases and 5 bases respectively, with 7 bases between them. CDR1 is LGHNA and CDR2 is YSLEER in the germline V gene. The CDR3 nucleotides read TGCGCCAGCAGCCAAGATCCCAGGGAGACCCAGTACTTC. Protein product: CASSQDPRETQYF.

The V gene is TRBV2, the J gene TRBJ1-3; no definite D call. There are 12 residues in the CDR3. V lost 6 bases to trimming and J lost 8 bases, with 11 bases between them. Germline-derived CDR1 and CDR2 are SNHLY and FYNNEI. The CDR3 loop reads CASSPGGDTIYF. Written as DNA, the CDR3 is TGTGCCAGCAGCCCCGGCGGGGACACCATATATTTT.

V usage is TRBV24-1 and J usage is TRBJ2-1, with TRBD2 identical over 10 bases. Germline assignment: CDR1 KGHDR and CDR2 SFDVKD. The V and J ends lost 3 bases and 7 bases, in that order; junction bases with no gene match: 8. The CDR3 sequence is 16 residues long. The CDR3, as DNA: TGTGCCACCAGTGATCAGAGCGGGAGGGCCGGGAATGAGCAGTTCTTC. It specifies CATSDQSGRAGNEQFF.

The gene calls are TRBV7-2 and TRBJ1-1; 8 bases map to TRBD1. Germline CDR1 SGHTA, CDR2 FQGNSA. This CDR3 contains 14 residues. V was clipped by 6 bases and J by 6 bases; unmatched bases: 9. CDR3 residues: CASSRQGSGPEAFF. CDR3 in DNA: TGTGCCAGCAGTCGACAGGGGTCGGGTCCTGAAGCTTTCTTT.

The rearrangement joins TRBV25-1 to TRBJ2-5; no clear D. The CDR3 spans 9 residues. Germline values: CDR1 MGHDK, CDR2 SYGVNS. Trimming cost V 11 bases and J 5 bases, with 6 bases left between them. As DNA, the CDR3 is TGTGCCGTGGGGGAGACCCAGTACTTC. Its protein is CAVGETQYF.

The gene calls are TRBV6-5 and TRBJ1-2; 8 bases are shared with TRBD1. V lost 7 bases to trimming and J lost 4 bases; unmatched junction nucleotides: 8. Germline lookup yields CDR1 MNHEY and CDR2 SVGAGI. The CDR3 covers 14 residues. CDR3 sequence: CASKYRQGSYGYTF. The DNA for the CDR3 is TGTGCCAGCAAATACCGACAGGGGAGCTATGGCTACACCTTC.